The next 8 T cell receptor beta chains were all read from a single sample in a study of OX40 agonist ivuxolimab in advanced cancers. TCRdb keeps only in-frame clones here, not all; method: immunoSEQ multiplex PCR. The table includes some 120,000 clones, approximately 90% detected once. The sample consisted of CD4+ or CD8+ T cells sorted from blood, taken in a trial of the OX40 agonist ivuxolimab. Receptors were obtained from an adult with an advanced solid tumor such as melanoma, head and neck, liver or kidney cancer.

The CDR3 sequence is CASSLGQGANNYGYTF. The CDR3 bases are TGTGCCAGCAGTTTGGGACAGGGGGCGAATAACTATGGCTACACCTTC. The V call is TRBV9, the J call TRBJ1-2; TRBD1 matches 12 bases. Germline assignment: CDR1 SGDLS and CDR2 YYNGEE. This CDR3 comprises 16 residues. V shed 5 bases, J shed 1 base, and the junction held 6 bases outside the gene matches.

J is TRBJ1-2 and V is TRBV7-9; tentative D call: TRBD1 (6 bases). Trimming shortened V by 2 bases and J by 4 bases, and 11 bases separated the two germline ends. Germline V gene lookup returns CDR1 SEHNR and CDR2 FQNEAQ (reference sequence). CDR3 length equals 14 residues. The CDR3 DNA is TGTGCCAGCAGCTTACCAGGGGCCCTCTATGGCTACACCTTC. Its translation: CASSLPGALYGYTF.

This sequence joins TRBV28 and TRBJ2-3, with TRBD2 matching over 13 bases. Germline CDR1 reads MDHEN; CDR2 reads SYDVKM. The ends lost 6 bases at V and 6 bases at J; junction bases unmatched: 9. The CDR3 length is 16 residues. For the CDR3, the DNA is TGTGCCAGCAGCTCCGGGACTAGCGGGGAGGTGGATACGCAGTATTTT. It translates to CASSSGTSGEVDTQYF.

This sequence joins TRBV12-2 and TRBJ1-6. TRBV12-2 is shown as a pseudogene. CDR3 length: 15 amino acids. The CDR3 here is CASRTGVEGNSPLHF. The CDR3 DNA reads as TGTGCAAGTCGCACCGGCGTGGAGGGAAATTCACCCCTCCACTTT.

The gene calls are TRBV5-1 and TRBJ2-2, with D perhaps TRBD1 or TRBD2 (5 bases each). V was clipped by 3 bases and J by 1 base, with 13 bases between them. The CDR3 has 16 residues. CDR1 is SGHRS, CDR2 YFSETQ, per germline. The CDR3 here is CASSSPGTGNTGELFF. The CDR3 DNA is TGCGCCAGCAGCTCCCCCGGGACGGGGAACACCGGGGAGCTGTTTTTT.

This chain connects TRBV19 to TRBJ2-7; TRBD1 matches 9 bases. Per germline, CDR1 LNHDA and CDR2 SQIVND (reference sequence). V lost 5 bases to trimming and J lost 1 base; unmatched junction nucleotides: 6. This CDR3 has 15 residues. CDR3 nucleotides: TGTGCCAGTAGTTTCTCCGGGACAGGGTCCTACGAGCAGTACTTC. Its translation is CASSFSGTGSYEQYF.

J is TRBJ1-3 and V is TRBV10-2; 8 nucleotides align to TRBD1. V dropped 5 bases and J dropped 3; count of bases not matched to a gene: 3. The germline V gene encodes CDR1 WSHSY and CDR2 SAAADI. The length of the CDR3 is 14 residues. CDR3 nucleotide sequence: TGCGCCAGCAGTCCAGGGGGCGGTGGAAACACCATATATTTT. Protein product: CASSPGGGGNTIYF.

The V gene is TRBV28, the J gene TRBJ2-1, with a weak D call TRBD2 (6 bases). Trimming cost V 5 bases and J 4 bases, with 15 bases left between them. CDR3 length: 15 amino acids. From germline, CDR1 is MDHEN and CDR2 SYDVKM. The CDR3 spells CASSLGGMGYNEQFF. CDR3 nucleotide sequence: TGTGCCAGCAGTCTTGGGGGGATGGGGTACAATGAGCAGTTCTTC.